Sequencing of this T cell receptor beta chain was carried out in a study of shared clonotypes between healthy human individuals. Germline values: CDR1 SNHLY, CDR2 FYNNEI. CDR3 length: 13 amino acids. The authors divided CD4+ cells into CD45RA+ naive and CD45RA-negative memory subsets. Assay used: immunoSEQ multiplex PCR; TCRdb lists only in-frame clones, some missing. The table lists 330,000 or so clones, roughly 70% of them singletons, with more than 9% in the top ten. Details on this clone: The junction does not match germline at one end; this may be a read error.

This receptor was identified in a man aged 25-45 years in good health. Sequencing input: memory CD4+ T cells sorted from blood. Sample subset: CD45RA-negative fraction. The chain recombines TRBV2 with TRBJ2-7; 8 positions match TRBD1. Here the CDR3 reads CATSGTGSSEQYF. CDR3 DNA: TGTGCCACCTCCGGGACAGGCTCCTCCGAGCAGTACTTC.